A selection of T cell receptor beta chains follows, all from one sample in a study of T cell repertoires in cytomegalovirus infection. MiXCR, run by TCRdb on the reads, gives a single entry per CDR3 protein. The sample lists 150,000 to 160,000 distinct CDR3 sequences; around 22% were seen once. Source material: PBMCs. The receptor set was obtained from a human donor in good health (CMV status not recorded). Some clones in this sample may be carry-over from other donors' samples. Both conserved end residues are part of each CDR3. The D gene is left open where the match is weak. Clone size is not always given. Where it is, it says once, few, many or a class for expanded clones.

D,J,size,V,length,CDR3,DNA
NA,TRBJ1-1,many,TRBV11-1,15,CASSVRRASSKEAFF,TGTGCCAGCAGCGTTCGCCGGGCCTCAAGTAAGGAAGCTTTCTTT
TRBD2,TRBJ2-5,once,TRBV20-1,15,CSASRSSGLQETQYF,TGCAGTGCTAGTAGGTCTAGCGGGCTCCAAGAGACCCAGTACTTC
TRBD2,TRBJ2-3,NA,TRBV5-1,17,CASRKLLAGALSDTQYF,TGCGCCAGCAGGAAGTTACTAGCGGGAGCTCTTTCAGATACGCAGTATTTT
TRBD1,TRBJ2-5,NA,TRBV10-3,17,CAISDPGTGTFKETQYF,TGTGCCATCAGTGACCCAGGGACAGGTACCTTCAAGGAGACCCAGTACTTC
TRBD2,TRBJ2-5,NA,TRBV7-6,14,CASSLIAGGETQYF,TGTGCCAGCAGCTTAATAGCGGGAGGAGAGACCCAGTACTTC
NA,TRBJ2-2,few,TRBV7-7,13,CASSRRNTGELFF,TGTGCTAGCTCCCGACGGAACACCGGGGAGCTGTTTTTT
NA,TRBJ2-1,NA,TRBV20-1,15,CSASFRGRSNNEQFF,TGCAGTGCTTCGTTCAGGGGCCGATCAAACAATGAGCAGTTCTTC
NA,TRBJ2-5,NA,TRBV10-3,13,CAISESNGGTQYF,TGTGCCATCAGTGAGTCGAATGGTGGGACCCAGTACTTC
TRBD2,TRBJ2-1,few,TRBV6-2/TRBV6-3,17,CASSYKSSGSVYNEQFF,TGTGCCAGCAGCTACAAATCTAGCGGGAGTGTCTACAATGAGCAGTTCTTC
NA,TRBJ1-3,NA,TRBV9,14,CASSPGDSGNTIYF,TGTGCCAGCAGCCCAGGGGACTCTGGAAACACCATATATTTT
NA,TRBJ2-1,few,TRBV11-2,19,CASSPIISVADIVYNEQFF,TGTGCCAGCAGCCCCATTATAAGCGTAGCGGATATAGTCTACAATGAGCAGTTCTTC
NA,TRBJ1-5,NA,TRBV7-8,14,CASSSSRGNQPQHF,TGTGCCAGCAGCTCCAGCAGAGGCAATCAGCCCCAGCATTTT
NA,TRBJ2-1,few,TRBV5-1,11,CASRKEGEQFF,TGCGCCAGCAGAAAGGAGGGCGAGCAGTTCTTC
TRBD1,TRBJ2-7,NA,TRBV7-9,15,CASRGRGTGPSEQYF,TGTGCCAGCAGGGGAAGAGGGACAGGGCCCTCCGAGCAGTACTTC
NA,TRBJ2-6,few,TRBV6-6,13,CASSTDGANVLTF,TGTGCCAGCAGTACCGATGGGGCCAACGTCCTGACTTTC
TRBD1,TRBJ2-7,NA,TRBV9,14,CASSVGDRDYEQYF,TGTGCCAGCAGCGTTGGGGACAGGGATTACGAGCAGTACTTC
NA,TRBJ2-5,many,TRBV28,16,CASSIFTTRVQETQYF,TGTGCCAGCAGTATCTTCACAACACGGGTACAAGAGACCCAGTACTTC
NA,TRBJ2-7,many,TRBV7-2,19,CASSLALGGSAGTTYEQYF,TGTGCCAGCAGCTTAGCGCTAGGAGGGTCCGCCGGGACCACCTACGAGCAGTACTTC
NA,TRBJ2-2,few,TRBV7-2,15,CASSLVPPRTGELFF,TGTGCCAGCAGCTTAGTGCCCCCGAGGACCGGGGAGCTGTTTTTT
NA,TRBJ1-2,NA,TRBV4-3,15,CASSQYWDANYGYTF,TGCGCCAGCAGCCAATACTGGGACGCCAACTATGGCTACACCTTC
NA,TRBJ2-5,NA,TRBV19,14,CASSTIQGQETQYF,TGTGCCAGTAGTACTATACAAGGGCAAGAGACCCAGTACTTC
NA,TRBJ2-3,NA,TRBV15,18,CATSRPSGWVADTDTQYF,TGTGCCACCAGCAGACCCTCGGGTTGGGTAGCGGACACAGATACGCAGTATTTT
TRBD1,TRBJ2-1,NA,TRBV28,16,CASSLLAGTGLNEQFF,TGTGCCAGCAGTTTATTGGCCGGGACAGGGTTAAATGAGCAGTTCTTC
TRBD2,TRBJ2-3,many,TRBV28,15,CASRTPGGRTDTQYF,TGTGCCAGCAGAACGCCGGGGGGGAGGACAGATACGCAGTATTTT
TRBD1,TRBJ1-1,NA,TRBV7-6,16,CASSTGTGPMNTEAFF,TGTGCCAGCAGCACCGGGACAGGGCCCATGAACACTGAAGCTTTCTTT
NA,TRBJ2-3,NA,TRBV2,16,CASRGTGASYTDTQYF,TGTGCCAGCCGGGGCACGGGGGCCTCCTACACAGATACGCAGTATTTT
TRBD2,TRBJ2-1,NA,TRBV12-3/TRBV12-4,14,CASSLEDSGGGGFF,TGTGCCAGCAGTTTAGAGGATAGCGGGGGAGGGGGGTTCTTC
TRBD1,TRBJ2-7,NA,TRBV7-8,14,CASSSGQGRVEQYF,TGTGCCAGCAGCTCGGGACAGGGGCGGGTCGAGCAGTACTTC
NA,TRBJ1-2,few,TRBV7-9,14,CASSLGLRPYGYTF,TGTGCCAGCAGCCTGGGACTGAGACCCTATGGCTACACCTTC
NA,TRBJ1-2,NA,TRBV29-1,11,CSVDWVYGYTF,TGCAGCGTTGATTGGGTTTATGGCTACACCTTC
NA,TRBJ2-1,NA,TRBV25-1,13,CASRGGAFNEQFF,TGTGCCAGCAGAGGGGGGGCGTTCAATGAGCAGTTCTTC
NA,TRBJ2-3,many,TRBV7-2,16,CASSFSGPTSTDTQYF,TGTGCCAGCAGCTTTTCGGGCCCGACTAGCACAGATACGCAGTATTTT
NA,TRBJ2-3,few,TRBV28,16,CASSLVAARGTDTQYF,TGTGCCAGCAGTTTGGTGGCAGCCCGGGGCACAGATACGCAGTATTTT